Described below is a single T cell receptor beta chain sequence and its context. This sample is part of a study of technical replicates of blood from a few donors. Produced via immunoSEQ multiplex PCR; TCRdb's table is partial and in-frame only. Among roughly 90,000 clones listed, 90% to 95% were seen once. The clonotype comes from a human donor in good health. Sequencing was done on a sample of T cells isolated from PBMCs.

CDR3 nucleotide sequence: TGTGCCAGCAGCTCAGGCGGTAGTATCGGGAGGACAGATACGCAGTATTTT. It codes for CASSSGGSIGRTDTQYF. The V call is TRBV7-9, the J call TRBJ2-3, with TRBD2 matching over 7 bases. The CDR3 sequence is 17 residues long. The germline V gene encodes CDR1 SEHNR and CDR2 FQNEAQ (reference sequence). Unmatched junction bases numbered 13, after V lost 4 bases and J lost 3 bases.